The 25 T cell receptor beta chains below all came from one sample that was sequenced in a study of CXCR3-negative and CXCR3-positive naive CD8 T cells. UMI-labeled 5' RACE yielded the TRB cDNA libraries. Following a re-call of the 5' RACE reads, TCRdb has one entry per CDR3 protein and lacks DNA. This listing includes nearly 110,000 distinct CDR3 sequences. These receptors are not linked to any known antigen. Points from the study as a whole: Naive cells that were CXCR3-positive had more hydrophobic TRB CDR3s (compared with CXCR3-negative naive cells).

The sample taken for sequencing was naive CXCR3+ CD8+ T cells from blood. The sample's subset: CD45RO-CCR7+CD27+CD95- naive CD8+ T cells expressing CXCR3 (TNR3+). The receptors were gathered from a human donor in good health. Some clones in this sample may be carry-over from other donors' samples.

J is TRBJ2-6 and V is TRBV29-1; there is no DNA to check the TCRdb D call of TRBD1. Per germline, CDR1 SQVTM and CDR2 ANQGSEA. The CDR3 covers 19 residues. The CDR3 here is CSVESGDRGQGSGANVLTF.

This CDR3 reads CASGKGPTDTQYF. This chain joins TRBV7-7 and TRBJ2-3. CDR1 SSHAT and CDR2 FNYEAQ come from the germline V gene (reference sequence). This CDR3 is built from 13 residues.

This sequence joins TRBV28 and TRBJ2-3; the D call from TCRdb, TRBD2, cannot be confirmed without DNA. Germline V lookup: CDR1 MDHEN, CDR2 SYDVKM. The CDR3 spans 17 residues. CDR3 sequence reads: CASSSNFGTRGTDTQYF.

The J gene is TRBJ2-7, the V gene TRBV4-3; there is no DNA to check the TCRdb D call of TRBD1. In germline, CDR1 is LGHNA, CDR2 YSLEER. The CDR3 spans 14 residues. CDR3 protein: CASSWGTGSYEQYF.

CDR3: CASSEEESSYNSPLHF. The V and J genes are TRBV10-2 and TRBJ1-6. Germline CDR1 WSHSY, CDR2 SAAADI. There are 16 residues in the CDR3.

The J gene is TRBJ2-1, the V gene TRBV15; the D call of TRBD1 rests on TCRdb alone, since no DNA is present to check it. CDR1 is LNHNV and CDR2 is YYDKDF in the germline V gene (reference sequence). The CDR3 sequence is 15 residues long. Here the CDR3 reads CATSLRMGAGNEQFF.

The J gene is TRBJ2-5, the V gene TRBV7-9; TCRdb's D call, TRBD1, is unchecked because there is no DNA. This CDR3 is 15 amino acids long. Germline V gene sequence: CDR1 SEHNR, CDR2 FQNEAQ (reference sequence). CDR3 amino acids: CASSLSGQGQETQYF.

V usage is TRBV7-9 and J usage is TRBJ2-7; TCRdb picks TRBD1, but there is no DNA to check that call. This CDR3 is 14 amino acids long. Germline CDR1 reads SEHNR; CDR2 reads FQNEAQ (reference sequence). CDR3 sequence: CASSPRGGLYEQYF.

The chain carries TRBV7-3 and TRBJ2-2. CDR1 is SGHTA, CDR2 FQGTGA, per germline. The CDR3 spans 14 residues. This CDR3 is CASSLTGSTGELFF.

V and J are TRBV29-1 and TRBJ2-1. The CDR3 has 13 residues. Germline-derived CDR1 and CDR2 are SQVTM and ANQGSEA. This chain's CDR3 is CSVTTTNYNEQFF.

The chain couples TRBV4-1 to TRBJ1-1; TCRdb's D call of TRBD1 is untestable without DNA. Per germline, CDR1 MGHRA and CDR2 YSYEKL. The length of the CDR3 is 13 residues. The CDR3 reads CASSQGTGPEAFF.

The chain carries TRBV29-1 and TRBJ2-3. The CDR3 loop spans 14 amino acids. Germline loops: CDR1 SQVTM, CDR2 ANQGSEA. The chain's CDR3 is CSVETGMVVDTQYF.

This chain connects TRBV29-1 to TRBJ1-2; TCRdb proposes TRBD1, but this gene call is untestable without DNA. Germline values: CDR1 SQVTM, CDR2 ANQGSEA. The length of the CDR3 is 15 residues. CDR3 region: CSVVWIKQGVGGYTF.

This chain uses TRBV19 with TRBJ2-1; TCRdb selects TRBD1, and the lack of DNA leaves this call unchecked. This CDR3 is 14 amino acids long. Germline CDR1 and CDR2: LNHDA and SQIVND (reference sequence). CDR3 region: CASSPGQGGDEQFF.

The J gene is TRBJ1-6, the V gene TRBV3-1; TCRdb picks TRBD1, but there is no DNA to check that call. This CDR3 is 15 amino acids long. The germline gives CDR1 LGHDT, CDR2 YNNKEL (reference sequence). CDR3 sequence: CASSQVEQWDSPLHF.

The CDR3 loop reads CASSLEGSCRESPDTQYF. This rearrangement joins TRBV5-5 to TRBJ2-3; TCRdb proposes TRBD2, but this gene call is untestable without DNA. There are 18 residues in the CDR3. Germline V CDR1 and CDR2: SGHKS, YYEKEE (reference sequence).

The chain uses TRBV9 and TRBJ2-3; TCRdb names TRBD1, which stays unverified in the absence of DNA. Germline CDR1 SGDLS, CDR2 YYNGEE. This CDR3 is 16 amino acids long. CDR3 protein: CASSVFVGGPKDTQYF.

This chain joins TRBV12-3 or TRBV12-4 and TRBJ2-1. The CDR3 covers 15 residues. CDR3 region: CASSSIPSAYNEQFF.

The chain combines TRBV10-2 with TRBJ1-5; the D call of TRBD1 rests on TCRdb alone, since no DNA is present to check it. The CDR3 is 14 residues long. Germline CDR1 WSHSY, CDR2 SAAADI. The CDR3 is CASTRDTSNQPQHF.

V gene TRBV12-3 or TRBV12-4 combines with J gene TRBJ2-1. This CDR3 contains 13 residues. This chain's CDR3 is CASSLSGENEQFF.

The CDR3 loop reads CASSEWTVQETQYF. The chain joins TRBV25-1 to TRBJ2-5; TCRdb gives TRBD1 as the D gene, but with no DNA this cannot be confirmed. Germline V gene lookup returns CDR1 MGHDK and CDR2 SYGVNS. This CDR3 spans 14 amino acids.

V usage is TRBV27 and J usage is TRBJ2-6; TCRdb designates TRBD1, a call that cannot be tested without DNA. Germline CDR1 is MNHEY and CDR2 is SMNVEV (reference sequence). This CDR3 comprises 18 residues. CDR3 in amino acids: CASSPWTGGSSGANVLTF. The complete variable domain, with remaining parts taken from reference TRBV27 and TRBJ2-6, reads EAQVTQNPRYLITVTGKKLTVTCSQNMNHEYMSWYRQDPGLGLRQIYYSMNVEVTDKGDVPEGYKVSRKEKRNFPLILESPSPNQTSLYFCASSPWTGGSSGANVLTFGAGSRLTVL.

The chain links TRBV28 to TRBJ1-1. The CDR3 is made up of 14 amino acids. Germline CDR1 MDHEN, CDR2 SYDVKM. This CDR3 is CASTADKSRTEAFF.

The genes are TRBV5-6 and TRBJ1-1. Germline loops: CDR1 SGHDT, CDR2 YYEEEE. This CDR3 has 14 amino acids. CDR3 in amino acids: CASSWGHDATEAFF.

This rearrangement joins TRBV6-5 to TRBJ1-2; no DNA is available, so the TRBD1 call from TCRdb remains unchecked. From germline, CDR1 is MNHEY and CDR2 SVGAGI. CDR3 size: 13 residues. This CDR3 is CASSLGTAYGYTF.